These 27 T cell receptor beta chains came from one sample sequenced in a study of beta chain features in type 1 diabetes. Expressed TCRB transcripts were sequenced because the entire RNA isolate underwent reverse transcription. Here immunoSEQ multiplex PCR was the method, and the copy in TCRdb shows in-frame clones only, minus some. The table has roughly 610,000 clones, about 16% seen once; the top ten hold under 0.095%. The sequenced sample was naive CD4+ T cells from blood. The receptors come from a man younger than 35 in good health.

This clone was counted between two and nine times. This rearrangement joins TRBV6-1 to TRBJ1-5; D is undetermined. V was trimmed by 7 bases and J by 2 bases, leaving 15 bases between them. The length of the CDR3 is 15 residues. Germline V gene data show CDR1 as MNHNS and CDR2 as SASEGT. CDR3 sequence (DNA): TGTGCCAGCATTATGTACCGGGCAGGCAATCAGCCCCAGCATTTT. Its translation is CASIMYRAGNQPQHF.

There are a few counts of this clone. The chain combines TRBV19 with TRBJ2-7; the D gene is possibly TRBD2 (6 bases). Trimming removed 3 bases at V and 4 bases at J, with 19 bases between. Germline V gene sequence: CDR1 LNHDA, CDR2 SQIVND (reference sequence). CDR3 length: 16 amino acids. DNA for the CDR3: TGTGCCAGTAGTATTGGAAAGGCGTTAGGAGGGTACGAGCAGTACTTC. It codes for CASSIGKALGGYEQYF.

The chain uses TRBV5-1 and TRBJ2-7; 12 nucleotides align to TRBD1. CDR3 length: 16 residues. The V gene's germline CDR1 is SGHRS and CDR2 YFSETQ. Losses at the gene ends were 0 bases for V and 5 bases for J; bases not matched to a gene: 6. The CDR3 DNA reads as TGCGCCAGCAGCTTGGCCGGGACAGGGGGCTTCAACGAGCAGTACTTC. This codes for CASSLAGTGGFNEQYF.

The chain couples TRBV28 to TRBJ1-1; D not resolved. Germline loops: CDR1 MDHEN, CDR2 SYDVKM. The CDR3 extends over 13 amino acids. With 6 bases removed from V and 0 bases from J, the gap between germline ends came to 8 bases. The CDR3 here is CASSDHMNTEAFF. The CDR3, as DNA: TGTGCCAGCAGCGATCACATGAACACTGAAGCTTTCTTT.

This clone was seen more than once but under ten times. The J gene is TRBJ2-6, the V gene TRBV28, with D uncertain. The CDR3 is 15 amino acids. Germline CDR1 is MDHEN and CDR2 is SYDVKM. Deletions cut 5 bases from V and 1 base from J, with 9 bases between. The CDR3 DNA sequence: TGTGCCAGCAGTCGAGTACGATCTGGGGCCAACGTCCTGACTTTC. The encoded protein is CASSRVRSGANVLTF.

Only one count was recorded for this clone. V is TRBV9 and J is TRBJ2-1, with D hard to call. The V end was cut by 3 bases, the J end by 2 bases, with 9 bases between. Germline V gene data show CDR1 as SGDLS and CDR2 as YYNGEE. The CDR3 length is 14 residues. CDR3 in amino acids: CASSARQTYNEQFF. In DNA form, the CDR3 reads TGTGCCAGCAGCGCAAGGCAGACCTACAATGAGCAGTTCTTC. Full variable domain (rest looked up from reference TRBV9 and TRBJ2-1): DSGVTQTPKHLITATGQRVTLRCSPRSGDLSVYWYQQSLDQGLQFLIQYYNGEERAKGNILERFSAQQFPDLHSELNLSSLELGDSALYFCASSARQTYNEQFFGPGTRLTVL.

The CDR3 region is CASTLPTMVGIQYF. The CDR3, as DNA: TGTGCCAGCACCCTACCGACCATGGTGGGCATTCAGTACTTC. This sequence joins TRBV28 and TRBJ2-4, with D uncertain. This CDR3 has 14 residues. Trimming removed 7 bases at V and 9 bases at J, with 19 bases between. Per the germline V gene, CDR1 is MDHEN and CDR2 is SYDVKM.

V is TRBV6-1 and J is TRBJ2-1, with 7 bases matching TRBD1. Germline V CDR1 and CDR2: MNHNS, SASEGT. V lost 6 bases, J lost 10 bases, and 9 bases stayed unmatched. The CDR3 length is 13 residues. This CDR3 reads CASRLRGYGEQFF. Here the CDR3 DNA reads TGTGCCAGCAGACTCAGGGGGTACGGAGAGCAGTTCTTC.

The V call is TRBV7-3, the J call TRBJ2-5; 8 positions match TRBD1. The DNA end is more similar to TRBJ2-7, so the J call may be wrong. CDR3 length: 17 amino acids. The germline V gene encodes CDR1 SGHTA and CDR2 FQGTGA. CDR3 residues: CASSLTGWGQVPYEQYF. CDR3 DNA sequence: TGTGCCAGCAGCTTAACGGGATGGGGACAGGTGCCCTACGAGCAGTACTTC.

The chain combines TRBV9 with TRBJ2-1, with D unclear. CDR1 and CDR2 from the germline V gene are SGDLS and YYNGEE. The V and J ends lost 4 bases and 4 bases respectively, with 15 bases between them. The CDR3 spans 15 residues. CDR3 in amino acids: CASSSRRDVYNEQFF. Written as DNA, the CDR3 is TGTGCCAGCAGCTCCAGAAGGGATGTTTACAATGAGCAGTTCTTC.

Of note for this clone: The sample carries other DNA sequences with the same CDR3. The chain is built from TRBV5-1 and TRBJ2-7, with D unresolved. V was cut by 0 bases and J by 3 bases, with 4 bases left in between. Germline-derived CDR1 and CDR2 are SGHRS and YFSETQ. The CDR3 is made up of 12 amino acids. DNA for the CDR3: TGCGCCAGCAGCTTGGTTAGCTACGAGCAGTACTTC. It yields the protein CASSLVSYEQYF.

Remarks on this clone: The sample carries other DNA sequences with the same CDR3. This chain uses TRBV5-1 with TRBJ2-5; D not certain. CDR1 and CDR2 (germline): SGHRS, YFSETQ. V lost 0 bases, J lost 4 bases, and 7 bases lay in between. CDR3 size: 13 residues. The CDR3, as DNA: TGCGCCAGCAGCTTGGGACAATCAGAGACCCAGTACTTC. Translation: CASSLGQSETQYF.

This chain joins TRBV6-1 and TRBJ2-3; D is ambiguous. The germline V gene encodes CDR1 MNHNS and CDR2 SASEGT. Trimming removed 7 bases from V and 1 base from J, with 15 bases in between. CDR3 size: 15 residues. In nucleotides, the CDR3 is TGTGCCAGCATCAGAGGAGAGCCCCGCACAGATACGCAGTATTTT. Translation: CASIRGEPRTDTQYF.

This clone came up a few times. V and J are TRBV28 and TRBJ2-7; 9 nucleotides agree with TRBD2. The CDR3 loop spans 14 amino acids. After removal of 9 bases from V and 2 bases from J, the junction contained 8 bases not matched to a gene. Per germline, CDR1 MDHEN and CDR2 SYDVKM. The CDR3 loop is CASMRLAETYEQYF. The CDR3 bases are TGTGCCAGTATGCGACTAGCGGAGACCTACGAGCAGTACTTC.

DNA of the CDR3: TGTGCCACCAGCCTAGGGGGGACTGAAGCTTTCTTT. Amino acid sequence: CATSLGGTEAFF. This chain joins TRBV15 and TRBJ1-1; a weak D match, TRBD1 (6 bases). Per the germline V gene, CDR1 is LNHNV and CDR2 is YYDKDF (reference sequence). Trimming removed 5 bases at V and 5 bases at J, with 9 bases between. The CDR3 extends over 12 amino acids.

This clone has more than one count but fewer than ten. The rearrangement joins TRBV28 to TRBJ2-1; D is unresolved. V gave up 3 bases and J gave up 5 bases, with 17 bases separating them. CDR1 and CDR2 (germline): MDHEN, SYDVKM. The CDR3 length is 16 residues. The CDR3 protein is CASSFKKTPFNNEQFF. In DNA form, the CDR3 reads TGTGCCAGCAGTTTTAAGAAAACCCCCTTTAACAATGAGCAGTTCTTC.

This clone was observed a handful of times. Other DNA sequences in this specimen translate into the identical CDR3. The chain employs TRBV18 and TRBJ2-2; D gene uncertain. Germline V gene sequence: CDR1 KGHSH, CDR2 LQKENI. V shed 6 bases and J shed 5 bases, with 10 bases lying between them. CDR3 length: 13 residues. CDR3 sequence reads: CASSPSSTGELFF. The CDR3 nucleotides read TGTGCCAGCTCTCCTTCCTCTACCGGGGAGCTGTTTTTT.

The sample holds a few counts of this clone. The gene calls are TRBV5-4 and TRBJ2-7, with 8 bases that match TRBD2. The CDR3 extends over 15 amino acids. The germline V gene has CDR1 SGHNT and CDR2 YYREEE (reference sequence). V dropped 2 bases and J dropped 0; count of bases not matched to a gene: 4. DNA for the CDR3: TGTGCCAGCAGCTTACAGCGGGGGTCCTCCTACGAGCAGTACTTC. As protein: CASSLQRGSSYEQYF.

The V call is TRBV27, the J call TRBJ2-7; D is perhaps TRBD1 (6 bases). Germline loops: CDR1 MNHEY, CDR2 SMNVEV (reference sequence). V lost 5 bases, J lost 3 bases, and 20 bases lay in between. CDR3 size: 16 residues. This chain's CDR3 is CASSHERTGHRYEQYF. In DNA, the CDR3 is TGTGCCAGCAGTCACGAAAGGACGGGACACCGCTACGAGCAGTACTTC.

In DNA, the CDR3 is TGTGCCATCAGTGAACCGACAGGAACTGAAGCTTTCTTT. This codes for CAISEPTGTEAFF. The chain employs TRBV10-3 and TRBJ1-1; possibly TRBD1 for D (6 bases). Trimming took off 3 bases at V and 5 bases at J, with 10 bases between the two ends. Per germline, CDR1 ENHRY and CDR2 SYGVKD. CDR3 size: 13 residues.

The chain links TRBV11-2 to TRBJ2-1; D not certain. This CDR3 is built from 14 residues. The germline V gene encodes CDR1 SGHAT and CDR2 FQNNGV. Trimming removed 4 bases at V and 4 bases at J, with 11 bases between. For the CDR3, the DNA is TGTGCCAGCAGCTCTCACGGGCGGTACAATGAGCAGTTCTTC. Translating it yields CASSSHGRYNEQFF.

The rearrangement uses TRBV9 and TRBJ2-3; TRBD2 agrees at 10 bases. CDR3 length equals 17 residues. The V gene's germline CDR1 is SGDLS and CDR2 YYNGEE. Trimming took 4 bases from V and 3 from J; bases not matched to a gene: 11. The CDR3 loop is CASSLGVAGGRTDTQYF. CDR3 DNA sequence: TGTGCCAGCAGCCTCGGGGTAGCGGGAGGCAGGACAGATACGCAGTATTTT.

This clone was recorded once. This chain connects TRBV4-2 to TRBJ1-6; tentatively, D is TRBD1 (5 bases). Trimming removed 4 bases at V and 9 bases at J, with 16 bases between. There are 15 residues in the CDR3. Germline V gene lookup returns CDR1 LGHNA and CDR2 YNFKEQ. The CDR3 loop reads CASSPGLGPTSPLHF. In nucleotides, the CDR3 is TGTGCCAGCAGCCCAGGGTTAGGGCCCACTTCACCCCTCCACTTT.

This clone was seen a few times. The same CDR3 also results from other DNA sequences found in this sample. The CDR3 DNA is TGTGCCAGCAGCTTGAGAGGGAATACTGAAGCTTTCTTT. Its protein product is CASSLRGNTEAFF. The V and J genes are TRBV5-4 and TRBJ1-1, with D unresolved. CDR3 length equals 13 residues. V was clipped by 1 base and J by 5 bases, with 9 bases between them. Germline CDR1 is SGHNT and CDR2 is YYREEE (reference sequence). The full variable domain, its missing parts supplied by reference TRBV5-4 and TRBJ1-1, is ETGVTQSPTHLIKTRGQQVTLRCSSQSGHNTVSWYQQALGQGPQFIFQYYREEENGRGNFPPRFSGLQFPNYSSELNVNALELDDSALYLCASSLRGNTEAFFGQGTRLTVV.

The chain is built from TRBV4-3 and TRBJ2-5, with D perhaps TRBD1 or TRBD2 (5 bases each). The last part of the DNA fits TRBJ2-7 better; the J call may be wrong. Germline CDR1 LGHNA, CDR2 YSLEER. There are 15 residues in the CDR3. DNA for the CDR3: TGCGCCAGCAGCCAAGAGGAGGTAGGGGCGGACGAGCAGTACTTC. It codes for CASSQEEVGADEQYF.

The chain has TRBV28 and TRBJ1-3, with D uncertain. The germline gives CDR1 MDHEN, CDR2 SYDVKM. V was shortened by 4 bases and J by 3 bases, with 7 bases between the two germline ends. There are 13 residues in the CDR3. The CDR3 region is CASSYHDGNTIYF. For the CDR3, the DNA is TGTGCCAGCAGTTATCACGATGGAAACACCATATATTTT.

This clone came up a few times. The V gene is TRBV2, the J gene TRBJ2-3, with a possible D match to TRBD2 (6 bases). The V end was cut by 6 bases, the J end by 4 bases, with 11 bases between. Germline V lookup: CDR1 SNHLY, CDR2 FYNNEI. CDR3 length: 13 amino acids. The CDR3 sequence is CASRTSSSDTQYF. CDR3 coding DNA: TGTGCCAGCAGGACTAGTTCCTCAGATACGCAGTATTTT. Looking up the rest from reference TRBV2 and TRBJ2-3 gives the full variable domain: EPEVTQTPSHQVTQMGQEVILRCVPISNHLYFYWYRQILGQKVEFLVSFYNNEISEKSEIFDDQFSVERPDGSNFTLKIRSTKLEDSAMYFCASRTSSSDTQYFGPGTRLTVL.